The 28 T cell receptor beta chains given below trace back to one sample, sequenced in a study of ipilimumab plus nivolumab after autologous stem cell transplantation. The table came from immunoSEQ multiplex PCR; TCRdb's copy has only in-frame clones and leaves some out. The repertoire holds over 75,000 clones, approximately 83% seen once, with 2.2% in the top ten. This sample comprised PBMCs, obtained in a trial of ipilimumab plus nivolumab as post-transplant consolidation. The receptor source for this set is a male donor with diffuse large B-cell lymphoma.

The chain recombines TRBV5-4 with TRBJ1-5; D remains unclear. The CDR3 is 12 residues long. The V gene's germline CDR1 is SGHNT and CDR2 YYREEE (reference sequence). Deletions cut 4 bases from V and 0 bases from J, with 2 bases between. The CDR3: CASSLSNQPQHF. CDR3 bases: TGTGCCAGCAGCCTTAGCAATCAGCCCCAGCATTTT.

The chain has TRBV19 and TRBJ1-6; weak D call: TRBD1 (6 bases). The V and J ends lost 2 bases and 10 bases respectively, with 24 bases between them. The length of the CDR3 is 18 residues. The germline gives CDR1 LNHDA, CDR2 SQIVND (reference sequence). The CDR3 loop reads CASSIRGSALRIDSPLHF. The CDR3 DNA sequence: TGTGCCAGTAGTATAAGGGGGTCAGCTCTACGGATTGACTCACCCCTCCACTTT.

This chain joins TRBV6-5 and TRBJ1-1, with a tentative D call TRBD1 (5 bases). Germline loops: CDR1 MNHEY, CDR2 SVGAGI. The CDR3 contains 13 residues. V gave up 0 bases and J gave up 4 bases, with 6 bases separating them. The CDR3 coding sequence is TGTGCCAGCAGTTACTCGACAGCCACTGAAGCTTTCTTT. Protein product: CASSYSTATEAFF.

The chain combines TRBV11-2 with TRBJ1-1; tentative D call: TRBD1 (5 bases). Germline V gives CDR1 SGHAT, CDR2 FQNNGV. CDR3 length: 15 amino acids. V gave up 4 bases and J gave up 5 bases, with 17 bases separating them. Here the CDR3 DNA reads TGTGCCAGCAGCTCCTGGGGGGGACGGGGGACTGAAGCTTTCTTT. Translated: CASSSWGGRGTEAFF.

The chain has TRBV29-1 and TRBJ2-7; a possible D gene is TRBD2 (6 bases). The germline gives CDR1 SQVTM, CDR2 ANQGSEA. This CDR3 region has 11 residues. With 4 bases removed from V and 8 bases from J, the gap between germline ends came to 12 bases. The chain's CDR3 is CSVGGDRQQYF. The DNA for the CDR3 is TGCAGCGTTGGGGGGGACCGGCAGCAGTACTTC.

CDR3 loop: CASGWTGQQNTGELFF. DNA of the CDR3: TGTGCTAGTGGTTGGACAGGCCAGCAAAACACCGGGGAGCTGTTTTTT. The gene calls are TRBV12-5 and TRBJ2-2; TRBD1 aligns across 7 bases. CDR1 and CDR2 from the germline V gene are LGHNT and FRNRAP. V shed 4 bases, J shed 2 bases, and the junction held 7 bases outside the gene matches. The CDR3 has 16 residues.

This clone was observed a few times. The rearrangement joins TRBV18 to TRBJ2-7; 8 positions match TRBD1. The CDR3 is 16 amino acids. CDR1 KGHSH and CDR2 LQKENI come from the germline V gene. J lost 0 bases, V lost 3 bases, and 7 bases had no gene match. The CDR3 loop is CASSPELGQASYEQYF. In DNA form, the CDR3 reads TGTGCCAGCTCACCCGAATTGGGACAGGCCTCCTACGAGCAGTACTTC.

DNA of the CDR3: TGTGCCAGCAGTGAGGGGGGACAGGGGGCCCTGATCTACGAGCAGTACTTC. Amino acid sequence: CASSEGGQGALIYEQYF. The chain uses TRBV2 and TRBJ2-7, with 12 bases aligning to TRBD1. CDR1 SNHLY and CDR2 FYNNEI come from the germline V gene. The CDR3 extends over 17 amino acids. V was pared by 3 bases and J by 3 bases, with 9 bases of the junction left unmatched.

This clone appeared a few times. The V call is TRBV6-5, the J call TRBJ1-1; D unclear. The V and J ends lost 6 bases and 3 bases respectively, with 5 bases between them. Germline V gene lookup returns CDR1 MNHEY and CDR2 SVGAGI. The CDR3 has 11 amino acids. DNA of the CDR3: TGTGCCAGCAGCAGAGACACTGAAGCTTTCTTT. It is translated as CASSRDTEAFF.

The chain carries TRBV6-1 and TRBJ2-3, with D possibly being TRBD1 or TRBD2 (5 bases each). V was cut by 4 bases and J by 11 bases, with 13 bases left in between. Germline-derived CDR1 and CDR2 are MNHNS and SASEGT. There are 12 residues in the CDR3. In nucleotides, the CDR3 is TGTGCCAGCAGTGCTGAGGGGTCAAGGCAGTATTTT. This translates into CASSAEGSRQYF.

The J gene is TRBJ2-6, the V gene TRBV7-2; D is undetermined. Trimming removed 7 bases at V and 4 bases at J, with 11 bases between. The germline V gene has CDR1 SGHTA and CDR2 FQGNSA. This CDR3 region has 14 residues. The chain's CDR3 is CASTQTLGANVLTF. The CDR3 coding sequence is TGTGCCAGCACCCAGACTCTGGGGGCCAACGTCCTGACTTTC. The whole variable domain, filled in from reference TRBV7-2 and TRBJ2-6, reads GAGVSQSPSNKVTEKGKDVELRCDPISGHTALYWYRQSLGQGLEFLIYFQGNSAPDKSGLPSDRFSAERTGGSVSTLTIQRTQQEDSAVYLCASTQTLGANVLTFGAGSRLTVL.

The table lists this clone with a few counts. The gene calls are TRBV7-9 and TRBJ2-4; TRBD1 matches 8 bases. In germline, CDR1 is SEHNR, CDR2 FQNEAQ (reference sequence). V lost 5 bases and J lost 0; bases outside the gene matches: 3. The CDR3 length is 15 residues. The CDR3 region is CASSHTGGAKNIQYF. The CDR3 nucleotides read TGTGCCAGCAGCCATACAGGGGGAGCCAAAAACATTCAGTACTTC.

CDR3 DNA: TGTGCCAGCAGCTTGGACCGTCTAGATACGCAGTATTTT. The encoded protein is CASSLDRLDTQYF. The chain couples TRBV6-4 to TRBJ2-3; the D is unclear. This CDR3 is built from 13 residues. The V gene's germline CDR1 is MRHNA and CDR2 SNTAGT. V was cut by 6 bases and J by 5 bases, with 12 bases left in between.

The V gene is TRBV6-9, the J gene TRBJ2-2; 8 positions match TRBD1. The V gene end was trimmed by 7 bases and the J gene end by 0 bases; junction bases not matched to a gene: 7. This CDR3 has 16 residues. From germline, CDR1 is MNHGY and CDR2 SVAAGI. The CDR3 DNA reads as TGTGCCAGCATCAAAGGGGGACAGGCGAACACCGGGGAGCTGTTTTTT. It codes for CASIKGGQANTGELFF.

The chain is built from TRBV5-4 and TRBJ1-6, with 11 bases that match TRBD1. In germline, CDR1 is SGHNT, CDR2 YYREEE (reference sequence). The CDR3 is 16 residues long. V shed 4 bases and J 7 bases; nucleotides not matched to a gene: 7. The CDR3 DNA reads as TGTGCCAGCAGCGCCGGGACAGGGGGGTGGAATTCACCCCTCCACTTT. Protein product: CASSAGTGGWNSPLHF.

The chain has TRBV6-1 and TRBJ1-2; D is possibly TRBD1 (5 bases). CDR1 is MNHNS, CDR2 SASEGT, per germline. The CDR3 extends over 14 amino acids. Trimming left V 2 bases short and J 7 bases short, with 14 bases between. CDR3 DNA sequence: TGTGCCAGCAGTGAATTTGGGGGTTTAGGTGGCTACACCTTC. Its translation: CASSEFGGLGGYTF.

V gene TRBV7-3 combines with J gene TRBJ2-7; D tentatively fits TRBD1 or TRBD2 (5 bases each). CDR1 is SGHTA and CDR2 is FQGTGA in the germline V gene. Trimming took 5 bases from V and 4 from J, leaving 18 bases between them. CDR3 size: 15 residues. This CDR3 is CASSPGPGRVYEQYF. The CDR3 DNA follows: TGTGCCAGCAGCCCAGGCCCGGGGCGGGTGTACGAGCAGTACTTC.

The CDR3 spells CASSVEGWGPGLAGGSTDTQYF. The CDR3 DNA follows: TGTGCCAGCAGCGTAGAGGGTTGGGGTCCGGGACTAGCGGGGGGAAGCACAGATACGCAGTATTTT. The chain uses TRBV9 and TRBJ2-3, with TRBD2 matching 15 bases. This CDR3 contains 22 residues. With 0 bases clipped from V and 0 bases from J, the junction kept 14 bases outside the gene matches. Germline CDR1 and CDR2: SGDLS and YYNGEE. Together with reference TRBV9 and TRBJ2-3, the CDR3 gives the full variable domain: DSGVTQTPKHLITATGQRVTLRCSPRSGDLSVYWYQQSLDQGLQFLIQYYNGEERAKGNILERFSAQQFPDLHSELNLSSLELGDSALYFCASSVEGWGPGLAGGSTDTQYFGPGTRLTVL.

This chain links TRBV29-1 with TRBJ2-2; 8 bases line up with TRBD1. Losses at the gene ends were 5 bases for V and 4 bases for J; bases not matched to a gene: 6. The CDR3 runs to 14 residues. Germline CDR1 and CDR2: SQVTM and ANQGSEA. The chain's CDR3 is CSVIMTGATGELFF. The CDR3 DNA reads TGCAGCGTTATTATGACAGGGGCCACCGGGGAGCTGTTTTTT.

V usage is TRBV7-9 and J usage is TRBJ2-2; the D is unclear. CDR1 is SEHNR and CDR2 is FQNEAQ in the germline V gene (reference sequence). CDR3 length: 13 residues. The ends were cut back, 3 bases at V and 5 bases at J, with 7 bases in the middle. The CDR3 loop is CASSFWATGELFF. The CDR3 bases are TGTGCCAGCAGCTTTTGGGCAACCGGGGAGCTGTTTTTT.

The V gene is TRBV5-1, the J gene TRBJ2-2; D call uncertain. Looked up from germline, CDR1 is SGHRS and CDR2 is YFSETQ. The CDR3 has 12 residues. Between the trimmed V and J ends, which lost 8 bases and 5 bases, there was a span of 10 bases. The CDR3, as DNA: TGCGCCAGTAGAGGACCTACCGGGGAGCTGTTTTTT. Protein product: CASRGPTGELFF.

The rearrangement links TRBV9 to TRBJ2-2; D possibly corresponds to TRBD2 (6 bases). Germline CDR1 is SGDLS and CDR2 is YYNGEE. Trimming took off 4 bases at V and 3 bases at J, with 10 bases between the two ends. The CDR3 totals 14 residues. This CDR3 is CASSRRRDTGELFF. In DNA, the CDR3 is TGTGCCAGCAGCCGTAGGAGGGACACCGGGGAGCTGTTTTTT. Full variable domain (missing parts from reference TRBV9 and TRBJ2-2): DSGVTQTPKHLITATGQRVTLRCSPRSGDLSVYWYQQSLDQGLQFLIQYYNGEERAKGNILERFSAQQFPDLHSELNLSSLELGDSALYFCASSRRRDTGELFFGEGSRLTVL.

DNA for the CDR3: TGTGCCAGCAGCAAGCTTAGGAACACTGAAGCTTTCTTT. It codes for CASSKLRNTEAFF. The chain joins TRBV9 to TRBJ1-1; D gene unclear. Trimming left V 4 bases short and J 1 base short, with 8 bases between. The germline gives CDR1 SGDLS, CDR2 YYNGEE. The CDR3 loop spans 13 amino acids.

CDR3 sequence reads: CASSLDNNSPLGGYTF. The CDR3 bases are TGTGCCAGCAGCTTAGATAATAACAGTCCCCTGGGTGGCTACACCTTC. The J gene is TRBJ1-2, the V gene TRBV7-9; D is unresolved. The CDR3 is 16 amino acids. V shed 1 base and J shed 7 bases, with 19 bases lying between them. Germline V gene sequence: CDR1 SEHNR, CDR2 FQNEAQ (reference sequence).

This sequence joins TRBV29-1 and TRBJ1-2; D unclear. The CDR3 has 13 amino acids. Per germline, CDR1 SQVTM and CDR2 ANQGSEA. With 4 bases removed from V and 1 base from J, the gap between germline ends came to 10 bases. The CDR3 nucleotides are TGCAGCGTTGCTTTAGATGATAACTATGGCTACACCTTC. Translating gives CSVALDDNYGYTF.

V usage is TRBV2 and J usage is TRBJ1-1; perhaps TRBD1 as D (5 bases). The CDR3 has 15 amino acids. V was shortened by 8 bases and J by 4 bases, with 20 bases between the two germline ends. Germline lookup yields CDR1 SNHLY and CDR2 FYNNEI. The CDR3 protein is CASSKEAGTVTEAFF. The CDR3 bases are TGTGCCAGCTCTAAGGAGGCAGGGACGGTCACTGAAGCTTTCTTT.

The chain has TRBV6-1 and TRBJ2-7; the D gene is possibly TRBD2 (6 bases). Trimming took off 4 bases at V and 7 bases at J, with 11 bases between the two ends. CDR3 length equals 12 residues. CDR1 MNHNS and CDR2 SASEGT come from the germline V gene. CDR3 DNA sequence: TGTGCCAGCAGTGTCGACGGGGGTGAGCAGTACTTC. This encodes CASSVDGGEQYF.

This clone was picked up one time. This chain joins TRBV5-4 and TRBJ1-1; D uncertain. Trimming pared 2 bases from V and 2 bases from J, leaving 7 bases between. The CDR3 sequence is 13 residues long. CDR1 SGHNT and CDR2 YYREEE come from the germline V gene (reference sequence). DNA of the CDR3: TGTGCCAGCAGCTTACACAGTAACACTGAAGCTTTCTTT. Translation: CASSLHSNTEAFF.